A selection of T cell receptor beta chains follows, all from one sample in a study of molecular identifiers for immune sequencing clone quantification. TCRdb redid the calling of the PCR reads with MiXCR, one entry per CDR3 protein. The table lists over 600,000 distinct CDR3 sequences, about 20% of them singletons. Sequencing was carried out using naive CD8+ T cells from blood, with Jurkat cell RNA spiked in. The source of these receptors is a human donor in good health. Some libraries in this study had Jurkat cell RNA spiked in. CDR3s include the opening cysteine and the closing phenylalanine or tryptophan. A D gene is named only where the DNA matches it firmly. Expanded clones get a size class; other rows say once, few or many, or leave the size out.

j_call clone_size d_call v_call cdr3_aa cdr3_nt
TRBJ2-1 few - TRBV19 CASSNRREHSYNEQFF TGTGCCAGTAGTAACAGGAGGGAACACTCCTACAATGAGCAGTTCTTC
TRBJ1-1 few - TRBV4-1 CASSQGVAELNTEAFF TGCGCCAGCAGCCAAGGGGTGGCAGAGCTGAACACTGAAGCTTTCTTT
TRBJ2-5 many - TRBV28 CASSLRETYQETQYF TGTGCCAGCAGCCTCAGAGAGACCTACCAAGAGACCCAGTACTTC
TRBJ1-6 - TRBD1 TRBV7-9 CASSSQGDHSPLHF TGTGCCAGCAGCTCACAGGGGGACCATTCACCCCTCCACTTT
TRBJ2-1 few - TRBV7-9 CASRQAEYNEQFF TGTGCCAGCCGTCAGGCGGAGTACAATGAGCAGTTCTTC
TRBJ2-1 few - TRBV7-9 CASIILTGNNNEQFF TGTGCCAGCATCATATTAACAGGGAATAACAATGAGCAGTTCTTC
TRBJ2-3 many TRBD2 TRBV2 CASSGVSGTDTQYF TGTGCCAGCAGTGGGGTTAGCGGGACAGATACGCAGTATTTT
TRBJ2-7 many - TRBV3-1 CASSQDWASYEQYF TGTGCCAGCAGCCAAGATTGGGCCAGCTACGAGCAGTACTTC
TRBJ2-4 few - TRBV4-1 CASSQGSGGAAKNIQYF TGCGCCAGCAGCCAAGGGTCCGGAGGGGCAGCCAAAAACATTCAGTACTTC
TRBJ1-5 few - TRBV24-1 CATSEWGQPQHF TGTGCCACCAGTGAATGGGGCCAGCCCCAGCATTTT
TRBJ1-1 many - TRBV4-3 CASSQDWKGTLTEAFF TGCGCCAGCAGCCAAGATTGGAAGGGCACCCTGACCGAAGCTTTCTTT
TRBJ2-5 many - TRBV7-2 CASSPREGETQYF TGTGCCAGCAGCCCTAGGGAAGGGGAGACCCAGTACTTC
TRBJ2-2 many - TRBV6-2/TRBV6-3 CASGPLRELFF TGTGCCAGCGGACCACTCCGGGAGCTGTTTTTT
TRBJ2-1 - - TRBV27 CASSVEGPNNEQFF TGTGCCAGCAGTGTTGAAGGACCCAACAATGAGCAGTTCTTC
TRBJ2-7 many TRBD2 TRBV29-1 CSGLADTYEQYF TGCAGCGGTCTAGCGGACACCTACGAGCAGTACTTC
TRBJ2-7 - - TRBV5-8 CASSLTLGISLYGQYF TGTGCCAGCAGCTTGACTTTGGGAATCTCACTCTACGGGCAGTACTTC
TRBJ1-5 few - TRBV28 CASSLSRLGQPQHF TGTGCCAGCAGTTTAAGCCGGCTGGGACAGCCCCAGCATTTT
TRBJ2-7 many TRBD1 TRBV4-3 CASSQVFGTAYEQYF TGCGCCAGCAGCCAAGTCTTCGGGACAGCCTACGAGCAGTACTTC
TRBJ2-6 many - TRBV12-3/TRBV12-4 CASKGSGANVLTF TGTGCCAGCAAAGGCTCTGGGGCCAACGTCCTGACTTTC
TRBJ2-7 - TRBD1 TRBV9 CASGGQTGQPTYEQYF TGTGCCAGCGGCGGACAGACAGGGCAACCTACCTACGAGCAGTACTTC
TRBJ2-7 many - TRBV7-9 CASSQDPKVQYF TGTGCCAGCAGCCAAGACCCGAAGGTGCAGTACTTC
TRBJ2-7 - - TRBV19 CASSIAGDEQYF TGTGCCAGTAGTATAGCGGGGGACGAGCAGTACTTC